These 31 T cell receptor beta chains were all obtained from the same sample, sequenced in a study of T cells in Graves' hyperthyroidism and ophthalmopathy. Authors of the study amplified TCR beta CDR3 regions from RNA transcripts. The HTBI primer set was used in a first-round RT-PCR of the TCR CDR3. One entry per CDR3 protein results from TCRdb running MiXCR on the multiplex PCR reads. The sample contains some 650,000 distinct CDR3 sequences, more than 15% of which appear only once. The sample comprised blood. The receptor set was obtained from a woman aged 40-49 years with Graves' ophthalmopathy.

This clonotype occurred a few times. J is TRBJ1-1 and V is TRBV18, with no clear D. V was cut by 1 base and J by 7 bases, with 13 bases left in between. This CDR3 has 14 amino acids. The germline V gene has CDR1 KGHSH and CDR2 LQKENI. The CDR3 sequence is CASSPQPRGFEAFF. The DNA for the CDR3 is TGTGCCAGCTCACCACAACCAAGAGGATTTGAAGCTTTCTTT. Full variable domain (remainder filled in from reference TRBV18 and TRBJ1-1): NAGVMQNPRHLVRRRGQEARLRCSPMKGHSHVYWYRQLPEEGLKFMVYLQKENIIDESGMPKERFSAEFPKEGPSILRIQQVVRGDSAAYFCASSPQPRGFEAFFGQGTRLTVV.

The table lists this clonotype with many counts. V and J are TRBV28 and TRBJ2-1; D not certain. V was shortened by 7 bases and J by 9 bases, with 16 bases between the two germline ends. This CDR3 region has 13 residues. Germline V gene sequence: CDR1 MDHEN, CDR2 SYDVKM. CDR3 region: CASTNLRWGEQFF. In DNA, the CDR3 is TGTGCCAGCACCAACCTGCGCTGGGGTGAGCAGTTCTTC.

The chain carries TRBV20-1 and TRBJ2-3; 7 positions match TRBD1. CDR1 and CDR2 from the germline V gene are DFQATT and SNEGSKA (reference sequence). This CDR3 is 14 amino acids long. V gave up 6 bases and J gave up 4 bases; unmatched junction bases: 10. The DNA for the CDR3 is TGCAGTGCCCCGACGGACAGGATCGCAGATACGCAGTATTTT. Its translation is CSAPTDRIADTQYF.

This clonotype was seen at least ten times. Sequence at one end of the junction differs from germline and may be a read error. This chain uses TRBV3-1 with TRBJ1-1, with unresolved D. The CDR3 spans 16 residues. CDR1 is LGHDT and CDR2 is YNNKEL in the germline V gene (reference sequence). CDR3 protein: CASSPLRKILNAEAFF. The CDR3 DNA sequence: TGTGCCAGCAGCCCCTTACGTAAGATACTGAACGCTGAAGCTTTCTTT.

This chain uses TRBV7-2 with TRBJ2-4; D ambiguous. V dropped 4 bases and J dropped 0 bases, with 4 bases sitting between them. This CDR3 region has 13 residues. The germline CDR1 and CDR2 sequences are SGHTA and FQGNSA. The CDR3 reads CASSYIAKNIQYF. The DNA of the CDR3 is TGTGCCAGCAGCTACATAGCCAAAAACATTCAGTACTTC.

This clonotype was detected many times. The chain combines TRBV20-1 with TRBJ2-7; maybe TRBD1 (5 bases). V was shortened by 1 base and J by 9 bases, with 16 bases between the two germline ends. The V gene's germline CDR1 is DFQATT and CDR2 SNEGSKA (reference sequence). This CDR3 has 13 residues. CDR3 sequence: CSARGDSRSGQYF. The CDR3 nucleotides are TGCAGTGCTAGAGGTGACAGCCGGTCCGGGCAGTACTTC.

The rearrangement joins TRBV2 to TRBJ2-1, with TRBD2 matching 7 bases. This CDR3 comprises 13 residues. J gave up 8 bases and V 3 bases, and 4 bases lay outside the gene matches. Germline CDR1 reads SNHLY; CDR2 reads FYNNEI. The CDR3 bases are TGTGCCAGCAGTGAGAGGACTAGGCATGAGCAGTTCTTC. Its translation is CASSERTRHEQFF.

This clonotype has a count of ten or more. The rearrangement joins TRBV20-1 to TRBJ2-7, with 7 nucleotides matching TRBD2. The germline V gene has CDR1 DFQATT and CDR2 SNEGSKA (reference sequence). The CDR3 is made up of 16 amino acids. The trim removed 6 bases at V and 0 bases at J, leaving 14 bases unmatched. The CDR3 sequence: CSASHGTGGGSYEQYF. In DNA, the CDR3 is TGCAGTGCGAGCCATGGGACCGGCGGGGGCTCCTACGAGCAGTACTTC.

This chain joins TRBV28 and TRBJ1-4, with TRBD1 matching 7 bases. This CDR3 has 16 amino acids. With V trimmed by 3 bases and J by 8 bases, 12 bases remained unmatched. The germline CDR1 and CDR2 sequences are MDHEN and SYDVKM. For the CDR3, the DNA is TGTGCCAGCAGTTTCGGTGTTAGGGGGCCCTGGGAAAAACTGTTTTTT. Translation gives CASSFGVRGPWEKLFF.

This clonotype was observed a handful of times. CDR3 in DNA: TGTGCCACCAGCAGATCAGGGGTTTTCTCCTACAATGAGCAGTTCTTC. Translation gives CATSRSGVFSYNEQFF. This chain uses TRBV15 with TRBJ2-1; D perhaps matches TRBD1 (6 bases). This CDR3 is 16 amino acids long. Trimming removed 2 bases at V and 0 bases at J, with 11 bases between. CDR1 LNHNV and CDR2 YYDKDF come from the germline V gene (reference sequence).

A word on this clonotype: Possible read error: a much larger clone is one base away. This chain links TRBV5-1 with TRBJ2-7, with D tentatively TRBD2 (6 bases). Trimming removed 3 bases at V and 5 bases at J, with 15 bases between. Germline assignment: CDR1 SGHRS and CDR2 YFSETQ. The CDR3 sequence is 14 residues long. CDR3 loop: CASSWGDGSHEQYF. CDR3 DNA sequence: TGCGCCAGCAGCTGGGGGGACGGTTCCCACGAGCAGTACTTC.

V gene TRBV27 combines with J gene TRBJ1-6; TRBD1 might be the D (6 bases). The CDR3 length is 14 residues. With 6 bases removed from V and 6 bases from J, the gap between germline ends came to 12 bases. Germline loops: CDR1 MNHEY, CDR2 SMNVEV (reference sequence). CDR3 amino acids: CASSEQGSNSPLHF. The DNA of the CDR3 is TGTGCCAGCAGCGAACAGGGTTCTAATTCACCCCTCCACTTT.

The table lists this clonotype with a few counts. The V and J genes are TRBV6-6 and TRBJ2-3, with D unresolved. The CDR3 runs 15 residues. The V end lost 2 bases, the J end lost 2 bases, and 11 bases lay between the germline ends. Per the germline V gene, CDR1 is MNHNY and CDR2 is SVGAGI (reference sequence). This chain's CDR3 is CASSYPTGTTDTQYF. The CDR3 DNA reads TGTGCCAGCAGTTACCCGACGGGTACCACAGATACGCAGTATTTT.

The table lists this clonotype with many counts. The CDR3 reads CASSPERGLGAEQYF. The CDR3 nucleotides read TGTGCCAGCAGCCCAGAAAGGGGCCTCGGAGCCGAGCAGTACTTC. V usage is TRBV7-2 and J usage is TRBJ2-7; possibly TRBD1 for D (5 bases). Germline values: CDR1 SGHTA, CDR2 FQGNSA. The CDR3 covers 15 residues. Trimming left V 5 bases short and J 6 bases short, with 20 bases between. Looking up the rest from reference TRBV7-2 and TRBJ2-7 gives the full variable domain: GAGVSQSPSNKVTEKGKDVELRCDPISGHTALYWYRQSLGQGLEFLIYFQGNSAPDKSGLPSDRFSAERTGGSVSTLTIQRTQQEDSAVYLCASSPERGLGAEQYFGPGTRLTVT.

This clonotype was detected ten times or more. The chain links TRBV11-1 to TRBJ2-6; possibly TRBD2 for D (6 bases). The CDR3 sequence is 17 residues long. CDR1 SGHAT and CDR2 FQDESV come from the germline V gene (reference sequence). V lost 5 bases, J lost 3 bases, and 17 bases lay in between. The DNA for the CDR3 is TGTGCCAGCAGCCGCCTAAGGAGGGCAGGTGGGGCCAACGTCCTGACTTTC. Translating it yields CASSRLRRAGGANVLTF.

The J gene is TRBJ1-2, the V gene TRBV27; the D is unclear. CDR1 is MNHEY and CDR2 is SMNVEV in the germline V gene (reference sequence). This CDR3 has 13 amino acids. Trimming removed 6 bases at V and 4 bases at J, with 12 bases between. The CDR3 protein is CASSQTGRYGYTF. CDR3 DNA: TGTGCCAGCAGCCAAACCGGGCGCTATGGCTACACCTTC.

About this clonotype itself: A read error may be the cause here, since a much bigger clone is one base away. The chain joins TRBV12-3 or TRBV12-4 to TRBJ2-5; D unresolved. The V end lost 3 bases, the J end lost 1 base, and 9 bases lay between the germline ends. This CDR3 has 14 residues. Here the CDR3 DNA reads TGTGCCAGCAGTTTCGAAACAGCCCAAGAGACCCAGTACTTC. It encodes CASSFETAQETQYF.

This clonotype appeared a single time. The chain couples TRBV19 to TRBJ2-5; 7 positions agree with TRBD1. Germline loops: CDR1 LNHDA, CDR2 SQIVND (reference sequence). V shed 3 bases, J shed 5 bases, and the junction held 6 bases outside the gene matches. The CDR3 contains 14 residues. The CDR3 DNA follows: TGTGCCAGTAGTATGCAGGGGGTCTTGGAGACCCAGTACTTC. Translating it yields CASSMQGVLETQYF.

The sample holds a few counts of this clonotype. The chain recombines TRBV28 with TRBJ1-1, with a tentative D call TRBD1 (5 bases). CDR3 length equals 15 residues. Per the germline V gene, CDR1 is MDHEN and CDR2 is SYDVKM. The V end was cut by 7 bases, the J end by 11 bases, with 26 bases between. The CDR3 sequence: CASTTPQGVPLGAFF. CDR3 DNA sequence: TGTGCCAGCACCACCCCCCAGGGAGTCCCGCTTGGGGCTTTCTTT.

This clonotype was observed many times. The rearrangement uses TRBV20-1 and TRBJ2-7, with 10 bases fitting TRBD2. With 0 bases clipped from V and 6 bases from J, the junction kept 8 bases outside the gene matches. Germline CDR1 is DFQATT and CDR2 is SNEGSKA (reference sequence). The CDR3 contains 15 residues. The CDR3 here is CSARDYTSGTGEQYF. The CDR3 bases are TGCAGTGCTAGAGATTACACTAGCGGGACAGGCGAGCAGTACTTC.

There are many counts of this clonotype. The chain combines TRBV6-6 with TRBJ2-5; no clear D. The CDR3 is 14 amino acids. Germline V lookup: CDR1 MNHNY, CDR2 SVGAGI (reference sequence). Trimming removed 0 bases at V and 2 bases at J, with 7 bases between. The CDR3 loop is CASSYSVRQETQYF. The DNA for the CDR3 is TGTGCCAGCAGTTACTCGGTCAGGCAAGAGACCCAGTACTTC.

As to this clonotype: A much bigger clone sits one base away, suggesting this may be a read error. The chain couples TRBV7-2 to TRBJ2-1; D is possibly TRBD2 (6 bases). CDR3 size: 14 residues. Trimming took off 2 bases at V and 7 bases at J, with 12 bases between the two ends. Germline CDR1 SGHTA, CDR2 FQGNSA. The chain's CDR3 is CASSLNHGGNEQFF. In DNA form, the CDR3 reads TGTGCCAGCAGCTTAAATCACGGGGGTAATGAGCAGTTCTTC.

This clonotype showed up many times. The chain links TRBV9 to TRBJ2-2; no definite D call. Per the germline V gene, CDR1 is SGDLS and CDR2 is YYNGEE. Trimming took off 0 bases at V and 5 bases at J, with 5 bases between the two ends. CDR3 length: 13 residues. The CDR3, as DNA: TGTGCCAGCAGCGTAGTTGGAACCGGGGAGCTGTTTTTT. Its translation is CASSVVGTGELFF.

CDR3 amino acids: CASSFGGQDTQYF. CDR3 nucleotides: TGTGCCAGCAGTTTCGGGGGGCAAGATACGCAGTATTTT. The chain is built from TRBV12-3 or TRBV12-4 and TRBJ2-3; a weak D match, TRBD2 (7 bases). V lost 3 bases and J lost 5, with 9 bases in between. The CDR3 extends over 13 amino acids.

This clonotype was found a few times. The gene calls are TRBV7-9 and TRBJ2-1; 8 bases are a match to TRBD1. V was clipped by 4 bases and J by 8 bases; unmatched bases: 7. Germline V CDR1 and CDR2: SEHNR, FQNEAQ (reference sequence). The CDR3 is 14 residues long. The CDR3 coding sequence is TGTGCCAGCAGCTCCCGGACAGGGTGGGATGAGCAGTTCTTC. Encoded protein: CASSSRTGWDEQFF. The whole variable domain, filled in from reference TRBV7-9 and TRBJ2-1, reads DTGVSQNPRHKITKRGQNVTFRCDPISEHNRLYWYRQTLGQGPEFLTYFQNEAQLEKSRLLSDRFSAERPKGSFSTLEIQRTEQGDSAMYLCASSSRTGWDEQFFGPGTRLTVL.

The V gene is TRBV6-2 or TRBV6-3, the J gene TRBJ1-5, with 12 nucleotides matching TRBD1. Germline V gene data show CDR1 as MNHEY and CDR2 as SVGEGT. This CDR3 has 17 residues. The V gene end was trimmed by 7 bases and the J gene end by 1 base; junction bases not matched to a gene: 8. The DNA of the CDR3 is TGTGCCAGCAATTTCGGGACAGGGGGCATGAGCAATCAGCCCCAGCATTTT. Translated: CASNFGTGGMSNQPQHF.

This clonotype came up a few times. The genes are TRBV12-3 or TRBV12-4 and TRBJ2-3; 9 bases agree with TRBD2. The CDR3 runs 14 residues. V gave up 6 bases and J gave up 6 bases; unmatched junction bases: 7. The CDR3 loop reads CASRPTSGSDTQYF. CDR3 in DNA: TGTGCCAGCAGGCCGACTAGCGGTAGTGATACGCAGTATTTT.

V usage is TRBV6-1 and J usage is TRBJ2-2, with D possibly TRBD2 on 6 matching bases. This CDR3 is built from 14 residues. V shed 6 bases and J shed 3 bases, with 11 bases lying between them. Germline lookup yields CDR1 MNHNS and CDR2 SASEGT. CDR3 DNA: TGTGCCAGCAGCCCTAGCGAGCACACCGGGGAGCTGTTTTTT. Protein: CASSPSEHTGELFF.

This clonotype showed up just a few times. This chain links TRBV20-1 with TRBJ2-2; D perhaps matches TRBD2 (7 bases). Trimming took off 0 bases at V and 2 bases at J, with 16 bases between the two ends. Germline-derived CDR1 and CDR2 are DFQATT and SNEGSKA (reference sequence). This CDR3 comprises 17 residues. The CDR3 nucleotides read TGCAGTGCTAGAGAAGGGGGAGGGGCCTTTAACACCGGGGAGCTGTTTTTT. It yields the protein CSAREGGGAFNTGELFF.

This rearrangement joins TRBV7-2 to TRBJ2-3, with 11 bases matching TRBD1. This CDR3 contains 15 residues. The trim removed 3 bases at V and 4 bases at J, leaving 3 bases unmatched. The germline CDR1 and CDR2 sequences are SGHTA and FQGNSA. CDR3 sequence: CASSFGTGGPDTQYF. DNA of the CDR3: TGTGCCAGCAGCTTTGGGACAGGGGGACCAGATACGCAGTATTTT. Based on the CDR3 plus reference TRBV7-2 and TRBJ2-3, the full variable domain is GAGVSQSPSNKVTEKGKDVELRCDPISGHTALYWYRQSLGQGLEFLIYFQGNSAPDKSGLPSDRFSAERTGGSVSTLTIQRTQQEDSAVYLCASSFGTGGPDTQYFGPGTRLTVL.

This clonotype has ten or more counts. The V and J genes are TRBV15 and TRBJ2-3, with D unclear. CDR3 length equals 16 residues. The V and J ends lost 2 bases and 4 bases respectively, with 16 bases between them. The germline V gene has CDR1 LNHNV and CDR2 YYDKDF (reference sequence). The CDR3 here is CATSRSPGMQADTQYF. The DNA of the CDR3 is TGTGCCACCAGCAGATCCCCGGGTATGCAGGCAGATACGCAGTATTTT. Looking up the rest from reference TRBV15 and TRBJ2-3 gives the full variable domain: DAMVIQNPRYQVTQFGKPVTLSCSQTLNHNVMYWYQQKSSQAPKLLFHYYDKDFNNEADTPDNFQSRRPNTSFCFLDIRSPGLGDTAMYLCATSRSPGMQADTQYFGPGTRLTVL.